The TCR beta chain described here comes from a study of blood T cell repertoires in COVID-19. Trimming took 8 bases from V and 5 from J, leaving 12 bases between them. Germline CDR1 and CDR2: MNHEY and SVGAGI. The CDR3 loop spans 12 amino acids. The method was immunoSEQ multiplex PCR; TCRdb's version includes in-frame clones alone and lacks a portion of them. The data hold approximately 250,000 clones, with approximately 90% observed a single time. The origin of this receptor is a woman aged 25-40 years who had recovered from COVID-19. The source material was PBMCs or T cells enriched from blood (not recorded which). The chain carries TRBV6-5 and TRBJ1-1; no clear D gene. The CDR3 reads CASEISGTEAFF. In nucleotides, the CDR3 is TGTGCCAGCGAGATTTCGGGTACTGAAGCTTTCTTT.